Listed here is a single T cell receptor (beta chain). These data belong to a study of T cell changes during pregnancy in multiple sclerosis. Clones were sequenced by immunoSEQ multiplex PCR, and TCRdb holds only the in-frame ones, with some missing. The table shows around 120,000 clones, with roughly 92% occurring only once. Germline CDR1 reads SGDLS; CDR2 reads YYNGEE. The V gene lost 0 bases and the J gene lost 8 bases, with 11 bases spanning the gap. There are 13 residues in the CDR3. Sequences were derived from peripheral blood, sampled after pregnancy. The chain has TRBV9 and TRBJ1-2; no firm D call. The receptor comes from a female donor with multiple sclerosis, enrolled in a pregnancy study. The CDR3 loop is CASSVGFLEGYTF. The DNA of the CDR3 is TGTGCCAGCAGCGTAGGATTTTTGGAGGGCTACACCTTC.